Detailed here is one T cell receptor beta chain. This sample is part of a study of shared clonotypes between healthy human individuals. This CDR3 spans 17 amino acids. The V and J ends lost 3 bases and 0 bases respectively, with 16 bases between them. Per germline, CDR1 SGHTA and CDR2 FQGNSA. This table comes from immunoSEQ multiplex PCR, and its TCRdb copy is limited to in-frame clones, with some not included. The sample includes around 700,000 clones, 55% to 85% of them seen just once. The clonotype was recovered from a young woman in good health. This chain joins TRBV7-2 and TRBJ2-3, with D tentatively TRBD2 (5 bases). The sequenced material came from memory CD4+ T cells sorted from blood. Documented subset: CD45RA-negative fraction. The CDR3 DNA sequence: TGTGCCAGCAGCTTCAGGATGGGGAGACCTAGCACAGATACGCAGTATTTT. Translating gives CASSFRMGRPSTDTQYF.